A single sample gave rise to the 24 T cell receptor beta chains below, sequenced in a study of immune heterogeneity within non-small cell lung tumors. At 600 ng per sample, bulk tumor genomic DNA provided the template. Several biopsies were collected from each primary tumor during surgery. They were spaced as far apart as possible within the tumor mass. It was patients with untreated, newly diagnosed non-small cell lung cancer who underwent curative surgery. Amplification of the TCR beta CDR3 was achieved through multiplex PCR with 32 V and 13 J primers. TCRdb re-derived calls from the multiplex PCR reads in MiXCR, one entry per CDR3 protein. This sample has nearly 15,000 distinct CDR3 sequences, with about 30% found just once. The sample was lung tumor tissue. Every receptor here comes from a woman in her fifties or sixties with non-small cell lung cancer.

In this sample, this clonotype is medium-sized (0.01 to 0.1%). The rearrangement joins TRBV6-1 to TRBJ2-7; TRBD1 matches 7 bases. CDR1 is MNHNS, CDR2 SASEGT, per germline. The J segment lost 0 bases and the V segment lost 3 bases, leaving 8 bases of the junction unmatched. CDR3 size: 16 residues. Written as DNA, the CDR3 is TGTGCCAGCAGTGATCCTTTGGGGGACAGCTCCTACGAGCAGTACTTC. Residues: CASSDPLGDSSYEQYF.

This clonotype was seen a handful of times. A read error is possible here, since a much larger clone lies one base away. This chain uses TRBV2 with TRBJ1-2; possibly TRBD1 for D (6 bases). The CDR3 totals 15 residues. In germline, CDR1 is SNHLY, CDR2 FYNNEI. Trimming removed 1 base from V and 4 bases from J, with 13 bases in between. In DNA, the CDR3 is TGTGCCAGCAGTGAAGAGGGGGGTCTCGCCTATGGCTACACCTTC. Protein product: CASSEEGGLAYGYTF.

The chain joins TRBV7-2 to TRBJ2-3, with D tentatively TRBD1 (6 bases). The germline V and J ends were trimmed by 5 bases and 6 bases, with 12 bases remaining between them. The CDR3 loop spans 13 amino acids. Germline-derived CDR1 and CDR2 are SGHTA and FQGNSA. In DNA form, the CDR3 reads TGTGCCAGCAGCCGACAGGATTTGGATACGCAGTATTTT. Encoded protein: CASSRQDLDTQYF.

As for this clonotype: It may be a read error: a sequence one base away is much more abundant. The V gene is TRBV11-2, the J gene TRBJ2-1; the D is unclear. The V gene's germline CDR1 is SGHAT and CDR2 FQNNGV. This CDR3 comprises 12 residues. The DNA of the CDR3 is TGTGCCAGCAGTCCGATTGGCAATGAGAAGTTCTTC. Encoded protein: CASSPIGNEKFF.

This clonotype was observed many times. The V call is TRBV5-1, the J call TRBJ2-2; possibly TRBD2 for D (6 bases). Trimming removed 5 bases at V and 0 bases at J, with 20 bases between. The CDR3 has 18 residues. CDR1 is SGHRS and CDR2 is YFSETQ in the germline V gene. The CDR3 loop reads CASRTGLPSQTNTGELFF. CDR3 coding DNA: TGCGCCAGCAGAACGGGACTTCCATCCCAAACGAACACCGGGGAGCTGTTTTTT.

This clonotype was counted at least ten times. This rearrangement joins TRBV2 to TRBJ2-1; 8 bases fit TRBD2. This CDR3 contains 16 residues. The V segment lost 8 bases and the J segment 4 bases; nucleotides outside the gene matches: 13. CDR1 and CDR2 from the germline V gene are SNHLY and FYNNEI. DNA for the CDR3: TGTGCCAGCCGCCGGAGGTCGGGACTAGTTTACAATGAGCAGTTCTTC. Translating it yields CASRRRSGLVYNEQFF. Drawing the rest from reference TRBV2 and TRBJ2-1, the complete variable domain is EPEVTQTPSHQVTQMGQEVILRCVPISNHLYFYWYRQILGQKVEFLVSFYNNEISEKSEIFDDQFSVERPDGSNFTLKIRSTKLEDSAMYFCASRRRSGLVYNEQFFGPGTRLTVL.

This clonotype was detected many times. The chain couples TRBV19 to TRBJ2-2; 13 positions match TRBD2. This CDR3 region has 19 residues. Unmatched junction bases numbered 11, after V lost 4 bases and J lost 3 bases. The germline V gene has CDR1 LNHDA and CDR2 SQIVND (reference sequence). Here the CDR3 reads CASSTLTLAGGPHTGELFF. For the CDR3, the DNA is TGTGCCAGTAGTACCCTAACACTAGCGGGAGGGCCTCACACCGGGGAGCTGTTTTTT.

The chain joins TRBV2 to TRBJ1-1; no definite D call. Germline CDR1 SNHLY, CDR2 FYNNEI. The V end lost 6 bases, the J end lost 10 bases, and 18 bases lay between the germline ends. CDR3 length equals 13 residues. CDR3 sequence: CASRDETGAVAFF. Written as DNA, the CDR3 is TGTGCCAGCAGGGACGAAACGGGAGCAGTAGCTTTCTTT.

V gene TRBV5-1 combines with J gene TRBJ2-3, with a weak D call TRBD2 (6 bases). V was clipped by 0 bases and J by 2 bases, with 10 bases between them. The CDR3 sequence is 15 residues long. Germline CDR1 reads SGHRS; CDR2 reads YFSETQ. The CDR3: CASSLVADHTDTQYF. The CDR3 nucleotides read TGCGCCAGCAGCTTGGTAGCGGACCACACAGATACGCAGTATTTT. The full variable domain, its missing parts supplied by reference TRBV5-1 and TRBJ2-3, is KAGVTQTPRYLIKTRGQQVTLSCSPISGHRSVSWYQQTPGQGLQFLFEYFSETQRNKGNFPGRFSGRQFSNSRSEMNVSTLELGDSALYLCASSLVADHTDTQYFGPGTRLTVL.

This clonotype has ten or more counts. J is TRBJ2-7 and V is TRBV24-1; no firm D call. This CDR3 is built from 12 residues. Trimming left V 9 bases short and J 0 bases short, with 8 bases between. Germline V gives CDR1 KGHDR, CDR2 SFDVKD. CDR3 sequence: CATGDGSYEQYF. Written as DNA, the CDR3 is TGTGCCACCGGCGACGGCTCCTACGAGCAGTACTTC.

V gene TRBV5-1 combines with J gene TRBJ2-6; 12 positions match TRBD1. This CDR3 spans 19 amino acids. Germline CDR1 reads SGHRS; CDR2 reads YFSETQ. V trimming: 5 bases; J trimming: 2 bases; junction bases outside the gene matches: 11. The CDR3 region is CASSPGQGALGTGANVLTF. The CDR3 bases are TGCGCCAGCAGTCCGGGACAGGGGGCGCTGGGCACTGGGGCCAACGTCCTGACTTTC.

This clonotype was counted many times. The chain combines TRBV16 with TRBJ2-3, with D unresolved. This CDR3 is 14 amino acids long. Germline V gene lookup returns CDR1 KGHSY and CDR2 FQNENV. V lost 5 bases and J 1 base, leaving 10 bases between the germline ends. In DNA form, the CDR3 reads TGTGCCAGCAGCTTGCTAGGAGGCACAGATACGCAGTATTTT. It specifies CASSLLGGTDTQYF.

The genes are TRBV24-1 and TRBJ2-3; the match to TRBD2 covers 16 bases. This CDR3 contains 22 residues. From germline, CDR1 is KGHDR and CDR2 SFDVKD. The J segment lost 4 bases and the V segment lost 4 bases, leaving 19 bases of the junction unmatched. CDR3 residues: CATSDPTFGTSGRAAGADTQYF. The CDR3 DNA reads TGTGCCACCAGTGACCCGACCTTCGGGACTAGCGGGAGGGCCGCGGGTGCAGATACGCAGTATTTT.

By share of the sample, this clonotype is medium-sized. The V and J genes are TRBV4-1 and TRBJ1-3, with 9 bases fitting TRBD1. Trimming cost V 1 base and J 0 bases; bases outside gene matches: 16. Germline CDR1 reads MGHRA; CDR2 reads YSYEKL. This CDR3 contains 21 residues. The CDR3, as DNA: TGCGCCAGCAGCCAAGTGGTTTTCCTGCTGGGGACAGGGTCCTCTGGAAACACCATATATTTT. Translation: CASSQVVFLLGTGSSGNTIYF.

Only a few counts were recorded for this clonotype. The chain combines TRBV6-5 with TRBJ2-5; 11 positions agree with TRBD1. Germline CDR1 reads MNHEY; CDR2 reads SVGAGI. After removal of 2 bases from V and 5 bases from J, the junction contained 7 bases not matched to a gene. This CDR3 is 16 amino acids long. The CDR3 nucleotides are TGTGCCAGCAGTTACGTGGACAGGGGGCGCGGGGAGACCCAGTACTTC. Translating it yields CASSYVDRGRGETQYF.

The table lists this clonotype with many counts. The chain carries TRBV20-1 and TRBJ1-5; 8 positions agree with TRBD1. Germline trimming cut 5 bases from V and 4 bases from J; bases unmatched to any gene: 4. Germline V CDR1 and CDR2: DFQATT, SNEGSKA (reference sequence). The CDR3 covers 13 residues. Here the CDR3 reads CSAPQGGNQPQHF. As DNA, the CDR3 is TGCAGTGCTCCACAGGGGGGTAATCAGCCCCAGCATTTT.

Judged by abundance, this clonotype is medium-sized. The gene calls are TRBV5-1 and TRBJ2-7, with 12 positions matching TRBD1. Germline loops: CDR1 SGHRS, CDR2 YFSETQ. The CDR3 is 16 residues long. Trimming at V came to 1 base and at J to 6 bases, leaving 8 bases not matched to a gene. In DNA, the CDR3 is TGCGCCAGCAGCTTGTCCCCAGGGACAGGGGGCGGCGAGCAGTACTTC. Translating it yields CASSLSPGTGGGEQYF.

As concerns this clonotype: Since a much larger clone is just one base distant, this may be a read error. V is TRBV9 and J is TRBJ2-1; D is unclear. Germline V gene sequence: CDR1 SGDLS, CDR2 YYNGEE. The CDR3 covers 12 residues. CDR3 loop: CSSSVVSNEQFF. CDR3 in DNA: TGTTCCAGCAGCGTAGTCTCCAATGAGCAGTTCTTC.

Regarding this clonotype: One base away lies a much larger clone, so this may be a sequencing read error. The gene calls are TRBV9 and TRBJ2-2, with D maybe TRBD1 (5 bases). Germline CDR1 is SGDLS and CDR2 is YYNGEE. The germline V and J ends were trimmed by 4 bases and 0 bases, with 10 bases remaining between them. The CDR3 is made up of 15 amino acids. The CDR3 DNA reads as TGTGCCAGCAGCTCGACAGATTCGAACACCGGGGAGCTGTTTTTT. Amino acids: CASSSTDSNTGELFF.

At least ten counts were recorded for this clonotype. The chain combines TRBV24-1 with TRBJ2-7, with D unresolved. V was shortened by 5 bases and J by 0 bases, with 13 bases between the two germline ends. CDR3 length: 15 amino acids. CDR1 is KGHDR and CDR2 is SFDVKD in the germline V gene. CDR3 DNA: TGTGCCACCAGTGGCTCTTCGACGAACTCCTACGAGCAGTACTTC. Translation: CATSGSSTNSYEQYF.

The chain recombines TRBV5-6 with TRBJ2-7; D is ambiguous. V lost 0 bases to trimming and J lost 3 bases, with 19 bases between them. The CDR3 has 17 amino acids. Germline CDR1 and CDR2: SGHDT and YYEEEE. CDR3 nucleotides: TGTGCCAGCAGCTTGGCGTCAGCAAACCCGCTAATCTACGAGCAGTACTTC. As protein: CASSLASANPLIYEQYF. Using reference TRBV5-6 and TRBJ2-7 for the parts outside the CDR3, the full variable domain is DAGVTQSPTHLIKTRGQQVTLRCSPKSGHDTVSWYQQALGQGPQFIFQYYEEEERQRGNFPDRFSGHQFPNYSSELNVNALLLGDSALYLCASSLASANPLIYEQYFGPGTRLTVT.

This CDR3 reads CASAPGPRNEQFF. As DNA, the CDR3 is TGTGCCAGCGCTCCTGGGCCTCGCAATGAGCAGTTCTTC. The genes are TRBV7-6 and TRBJ2-1, with no clear D. V was cut by 8 bases and J by 6 bases, with 14 bases left in between. Germline V gene sequence: CDR1 SGHVS, CDR2 FNYEAQ. This CDR3 is built from 13 residues.

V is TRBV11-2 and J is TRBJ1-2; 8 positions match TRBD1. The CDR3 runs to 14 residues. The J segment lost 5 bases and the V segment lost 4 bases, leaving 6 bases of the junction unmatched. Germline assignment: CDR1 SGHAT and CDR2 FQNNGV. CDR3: CASSSHTGGYGYTF. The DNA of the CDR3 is TGTGCCAGCAGCTCTCATACAGGGGGGTATGGCTACACCTTC.

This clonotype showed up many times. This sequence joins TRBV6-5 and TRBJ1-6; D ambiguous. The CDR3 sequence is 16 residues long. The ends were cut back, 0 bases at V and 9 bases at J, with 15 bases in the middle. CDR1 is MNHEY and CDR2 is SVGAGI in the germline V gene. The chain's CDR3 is CASSYSGVSSGSPLHF. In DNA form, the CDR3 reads TGTGCCAGCAGTTACTCCGGGGTGTCGTCGGGTTCACCCCTCCACTTT.